This T cell receptor beta chain was sequenced for a study of T cells in Graves' hyperthyroidism and ophthalmopathy. In regard to this clonotype: Its cognate antigen is unknown.

CDR1 and CDR2 (germline): DFQATT, SNEGSKA (reference sequence). Germline trimming cut 4 bases from V and 7 bases from J; bases unmatched to any gene: 4. The CDR3 sequence is 12 residues long. Uncontrolled infections, other autoimmune diseases, pregnancy or lactation led to exclusion of patients. Orbital computed tomography, thyroid ultrasound, serum thyroxine and TRAb, and clinical symptoms together informed the diagnoses. Points from the study as a whole: Before onset, ophthalmopathy was predicted by the model a median about 6.2 months earlier. Clonotypes that were expanded in thyroid above 0.001 mostly appeared in blood too.

TCR beta CDR3 regions were amplified from RNA. First-round RT-PCR targeting the TCR CDR3 was performed with the HTBI primer set. MiXCR was run by TCRdb on the multiplex PCR reads, yielding one entry per CDR3 protein. Among approximately 640,000 distinct CDR3 sequences listed, approximately 42% were seen once. Material: peripheral blood or thyroid tissue (not recorded which). The clonotype comes from an adult man with Graves' disease, either hyperthyroidism or ophthalmopathy (not recorded which). This chain links TRBV20-1 with TRBJ1-1; 9 bases line up with TRBD1. DNA of the CDR3: TGCAGTGCTAAGAGACAGGGGGTTGAAGCTTTCTTT. As protein: CSAKRQGVEAFF.